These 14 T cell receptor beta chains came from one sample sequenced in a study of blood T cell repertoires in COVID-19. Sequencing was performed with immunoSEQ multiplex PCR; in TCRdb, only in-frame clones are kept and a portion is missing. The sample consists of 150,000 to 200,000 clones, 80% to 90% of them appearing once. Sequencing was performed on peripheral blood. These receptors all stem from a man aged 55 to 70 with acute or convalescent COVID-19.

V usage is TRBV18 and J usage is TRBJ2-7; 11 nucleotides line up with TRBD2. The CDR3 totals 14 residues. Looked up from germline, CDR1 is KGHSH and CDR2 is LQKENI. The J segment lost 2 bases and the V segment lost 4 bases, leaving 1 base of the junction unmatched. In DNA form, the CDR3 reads TGTGCCAGCTCACGGACTAGCGGGCCCTACGAGCAGTACTTC. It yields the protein CASSRTSGPYEQYF.

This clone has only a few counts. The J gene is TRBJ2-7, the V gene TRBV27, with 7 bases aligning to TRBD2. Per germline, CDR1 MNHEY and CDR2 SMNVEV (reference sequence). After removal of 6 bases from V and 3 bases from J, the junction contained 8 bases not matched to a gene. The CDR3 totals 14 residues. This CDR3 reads CASRRAGRGYEQYF. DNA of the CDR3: TGTGCCAGCAGACGAGCGGGAAGGGGCTACGAGCAGTACTTC.

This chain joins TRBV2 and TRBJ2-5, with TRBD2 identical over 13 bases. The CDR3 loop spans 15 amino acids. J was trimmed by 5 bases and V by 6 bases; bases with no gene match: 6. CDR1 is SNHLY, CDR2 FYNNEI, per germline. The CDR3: CASRLGLAGPETQYF. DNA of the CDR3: TGTGCCAGCAGATTGGGACTAGCGGGACCGGAGACCCAGTACTTC.

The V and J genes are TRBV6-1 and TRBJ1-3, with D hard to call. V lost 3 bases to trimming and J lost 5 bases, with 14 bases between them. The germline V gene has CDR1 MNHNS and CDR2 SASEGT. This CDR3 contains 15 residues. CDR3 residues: CASSDGLRNRNTIYF. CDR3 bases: TGTGCCAGCAGTGATGGGCTCCGGAACAGAAACACCATATATTTT.

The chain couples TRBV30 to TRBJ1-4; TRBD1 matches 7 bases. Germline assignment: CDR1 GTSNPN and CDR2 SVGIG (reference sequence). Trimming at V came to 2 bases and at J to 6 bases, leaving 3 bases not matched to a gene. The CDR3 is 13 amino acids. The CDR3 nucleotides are TGTGCCTGGAGTACAGGGGAGGATGAAAAACTGTTTTTT. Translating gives CAWSTGEDEKLFF.

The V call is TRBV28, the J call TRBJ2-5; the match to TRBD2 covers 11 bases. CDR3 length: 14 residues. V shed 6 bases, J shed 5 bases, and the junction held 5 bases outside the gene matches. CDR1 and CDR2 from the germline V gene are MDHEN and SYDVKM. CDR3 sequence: CASRLAGALETQYF. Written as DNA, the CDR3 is TGTGCCAGCAGACTAGCGGGAGCACTTGAGACCCAGTACTTC. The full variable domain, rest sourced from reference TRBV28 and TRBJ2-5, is DVKVTQSSRYLVKRTGEKVFLECVQDMDHENMFWYRQDPGLGLRLIYFSYDVKMKEKGDIPEGYSVSREKKERFSLILESASTNQTSMYLCASRLAGALETQYFGPGTRLLVL.

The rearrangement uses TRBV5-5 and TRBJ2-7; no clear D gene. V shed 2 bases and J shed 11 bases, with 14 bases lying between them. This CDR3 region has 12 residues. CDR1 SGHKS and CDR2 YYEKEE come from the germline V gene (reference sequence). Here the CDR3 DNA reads TGTGCCAGCAGCTTTGACCCCCCCCGGGAGTACTTC. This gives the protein CASSFDPPREYF.

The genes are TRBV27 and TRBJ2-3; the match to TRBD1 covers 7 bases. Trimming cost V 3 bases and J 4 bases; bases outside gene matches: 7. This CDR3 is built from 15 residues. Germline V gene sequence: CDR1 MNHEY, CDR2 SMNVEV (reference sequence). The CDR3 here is CASSFFRGRPDTQYF. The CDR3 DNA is TGTGCCAGCAGTTTCTTTAGGGGGCGTCCAGATACGCAGTATTTT.

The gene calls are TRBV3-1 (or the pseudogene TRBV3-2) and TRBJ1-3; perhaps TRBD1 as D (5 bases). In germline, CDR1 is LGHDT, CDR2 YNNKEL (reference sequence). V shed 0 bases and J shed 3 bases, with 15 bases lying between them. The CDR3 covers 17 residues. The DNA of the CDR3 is TGTGCCAGCAGCCAAGATCGAGGTTCGGGGGTTGGAAACACCATATATTTT. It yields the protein CASSQDRGSGVGNTIYF.

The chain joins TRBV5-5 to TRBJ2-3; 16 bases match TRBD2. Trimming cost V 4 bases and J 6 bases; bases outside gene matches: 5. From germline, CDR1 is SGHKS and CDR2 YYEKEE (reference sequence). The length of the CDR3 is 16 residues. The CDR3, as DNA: TGTGCCAGCAGCGCCGGGACTAGCGGGAGGGCCGATACGCAGTATTTT. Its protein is CASSAGTSGRADTQYF. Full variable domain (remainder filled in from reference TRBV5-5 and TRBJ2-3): DAGVTQSPTHLIKTRGQQVTLRCSPISGHKSVSWYQQVLGQGPQFIFQYYEKEERGRGNFPDRFSARQFPNYSSELNVNALLLGDSALYLCASSAGTSGRADTQYFGPGTRLTVL.

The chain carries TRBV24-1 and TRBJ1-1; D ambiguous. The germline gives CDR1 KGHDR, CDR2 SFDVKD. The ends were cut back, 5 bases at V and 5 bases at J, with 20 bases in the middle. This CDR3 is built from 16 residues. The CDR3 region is CATSASGGLKGTEAFF. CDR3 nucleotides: TGTGCCACCAGTGCCTCCGGCGGGTTGAAGGGAACTGAAGCTTTCTTT.

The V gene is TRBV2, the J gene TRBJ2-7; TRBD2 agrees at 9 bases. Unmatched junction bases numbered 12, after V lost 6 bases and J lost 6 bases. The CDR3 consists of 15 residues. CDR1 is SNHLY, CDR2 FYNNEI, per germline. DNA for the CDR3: TGTGCCAGCAGGGGGGCAGCGGGAGGTGTTGGCGAGCAGTACTTC. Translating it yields CASRGAAGGVGEQYF.

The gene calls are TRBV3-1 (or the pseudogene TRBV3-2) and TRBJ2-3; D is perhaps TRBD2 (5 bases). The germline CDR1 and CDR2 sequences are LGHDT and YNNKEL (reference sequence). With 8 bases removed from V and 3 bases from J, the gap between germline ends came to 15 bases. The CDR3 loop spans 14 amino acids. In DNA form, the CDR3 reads TGTGCCAGCCAACTAGGACCGCAAACAGATACGCAGTATTTT. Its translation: CASQLGPQTDTQYF.

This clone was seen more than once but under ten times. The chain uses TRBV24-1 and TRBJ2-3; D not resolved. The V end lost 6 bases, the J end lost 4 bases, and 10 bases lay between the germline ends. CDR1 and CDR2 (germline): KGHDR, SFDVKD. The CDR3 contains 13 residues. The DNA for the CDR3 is TGTGCCACCAGTCCACGGTTTGCAGATACGCAGTATTTT. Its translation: CATSPRFADTQYF.